The entry that follows covers one T cell receptor (beta chain) sequence. CDR1 is MGHRA and CDR2 is YSYEKL in the germline V gene. The CDR3 is made up of 16 amino acids. J was trimmed by 4 bases and V by 0 bases; bases with no gene match: 7. In the authors' methods: How many nucleated cells were present was estimated from reference gene primer amplification. The repertoire was sequenced with immunoSEQ multiplex PCR; TCRdb's copy has only in-frame clones and lacks some. V and J calls and clone size are as listed in that table; D and trimming were resolved from the DNA. The table includes about 200,000 clones, around four fifths detected once. The data stem from a study of blood T cell repertoires in COVID-19. Study summary: The United States, Italy and Spain provided the acute and convalescent COVID-19 samples. PBMCs, B-cell-depleted T cells, or T cells were the source of the cDNA or gDNA that made up the material.

The Seattle patients joined while their infection was active and were tracked longitudinally afterward. The V gene is TRBV4-1, the J gene TRBJ1-2, with 8 positions matching TRBD1. The sequencing sample was made of peripheral blood. This clonotype was sampled from a man between 60 and 75 years old with COVID-19, enrolled during active disease. The CDR3 DNA follows: TGCGCCAGCAGCCAAGACTCTCAGGGGGCGAGCTATGGCTACACCTTC. It codes for CASSQDSQGASYGYTF.